This TCR beta chain was retrieved from a study of blood T cell repertoires in COVID-19. About the study: Sources were T cells, B-cell-depleted T cells, or PBMCs; the material itself was cDNA or gDNA.

V dropped 7 bases and J dropped 4; count of bases not matched to a gene: 11. Germline V gene sequence: CDR1 SGHVS, CDR2 FQNEAQ. The CDR3 covers 15 residues. This clone was counted ten times or more. Measured with immunoSEQ multiplex PCR; TCRdb has only the in-frame clones, and not every one. The table records under 200,000 clones, approximately 80% of them present only once. This clonotype originated in a man in his sixties with acute or convalescent COVID-19. The source material was peripheral blood. This rearrangement joins TRBV7-8 to TRBJ2-5; TRBD2 agrees at 8 bases. The CDR3 nucleotides are TGTGCCAGCAAAAAGGTTACTAGCGGCTCAGAGACCCAGTACTTC. This gives the protein CASKKVTSGSETQYF.